The rows below give T cell receptor beta chains drawn from one sample of a study of T cells after yellow fever vaccination. TCRdb passed the 5' RACE reads through MiXCR, listing each CDR3 protein once. This sample has about 510,000 distinct CDR3 sequences, with 20% to 25% found just once. The specimen comprised PBMCs, sampled roughly 20 days after the first yellow fever vaccination. The receptors shown here come from a man between 18 and 29 years old who received the YFV17D yellow fever vaccine. Both conserved end residues are trimmed from each CDR3.

v_gene: TRBV6-1; CDR3aa: ASSPGPGRTDTQY
v_gene: TRBV6-5; CDR3aa: ASSYSGLAGAKRYEQY
v_gene: TRBV29-1; CDR3aa: SVRPGTSGGLYNEQF
v_gene: TRBV6-1; CDR3aa: ASIKVRGGYNEQF
v_gene: TRBV25-1; CDR3aa: ASSGGPISGTDTQY
v_gene: TRBV5-1; CDR3aa: ASSPYLFTGVVGNTEAF
v_gene: TRBV3-1; CDR3aa: ASSQMGTGGAGETQY
v_gene: TRBV27; CDR3aa: ASRPRAGYEQY
v_gene: TRBV5-4; CDR3aa: ASSPGGGFNEQY
v_gene: TRBV12-3/TRBV12-4; CDR3aa: ASSFQGLGQPQH
v_gene: TRBV15; CDR3aa: ATSSESSGNTIY
v_gene: TRBV6-1; CDR3aa: ASRPSGTRSYEQF
v_gene: TRBV3-1; CDR3aa: ASSPQSGSGGHGEQF
v_gene: TRBV2; CDR3aa: ASSEGRTSGNTIY
v_gene: TRBV11-2; CDR3aa: ASSLTVGLAGGSSYNEQF
v_gene: TRBV2; CDR3aa: ASDVRAQETQY
v_gene: TRBV18; CDR3aa: ASSPANNQPQH
v_gene: TRBV5-4; CDR3aa: ASSLDGGAGEKLF
v_gene: TRBV4-1; CDR3aa: ASSQEPVSSSPLH
v_gene: TRBV6-1; CDR3aa: ASSPLAGGLETQY
v_gene: TRBV5-1; CDR3aa: ASSLFGGGESYNEQF
v_gene: TRBV20-1; CDR3aa: SATDSWEETQY
v_gene: TRBV28; CDR3aa: ASSFHAFATNEKLF
v_gene: TRBV5-5; CDR3aa: ASSLAGTGGYAF
v_gene: TRBV12-3/TRBV12-4; CDR3aa: ASSAALAGRPYEQY
v_gene: TRBV10-3; CDR3aa: AISVSAENTEAF
v_gene: TRBV12-3/TRBV12-4; CDR3aa: ASSLGWDLDSPLH
v_gene: TRBV12-3/TRBV12-4; CDR3aa: ASTVAGREETQY
v_gene: TRBV15; CDR3aa: ATKGGSSYNEQF
v_gene: TRBV7-2; CDR3aa: ASSLTASGAYNEQF